The rows below give T cell receptor beta chains drawn from one sample of a study of preoperative IRX-2 immunotherapy in early breast cancer. Using immunoSEQ multiplex PCR, the repertoire was profiled, and TCRdb retains in-frame clones only, with some absent. The table records about 62,000 clones, approximately 93% of them present only once. Sample collection occurred from a patient treated with IRX-2 immunotherapy. These TCRs come from a human donor with breast cancer. Both conserved end residues are part of each CDR3. Fields, in order: clone size, D gene, V gene, J gene, CDR3 DNA, CDR3 protein. The D gene is left open where the match is weak. Rows give clone size only sometimes, using once, few, many, or a class for an expanded clone.

clone size: -; D gene: -; V gene: TRBV2; J gene: TRBJ1-2; CDR3 DNA: TGTGCCAGCAGTGAAGGACTCCATGGCTACACCTTC; CDR3 protein: CASSEGLHGYTF
clone size: -; D gene: -; V gene: TRBV5-1; J gene: TRBJ1-2; CDR3 DNA: TGCGCCAGCAGTTCGGACAGTCCGGGCTACACCTTC; CDR3 protein: CASSSDSPGYTF
clone size: -; D gene: -; V gene: TRBV5-8; J gene: TRBJ1-6; CDR3 DNA: TGTGCCGAGGGGCGGGTAGGATCACCCCTCCACTTT; CDR3 protein: CAEGRVGSPLHF
clone size: -; D gene: -; V gene: TRBV28; J gene: TRBJ2-2; CDR3 DNA: TGTGCCAGCAATATCGGGGACACCGGGGAGCTGTTTTTT; CDR3 protein: CASNIGDTGELFF
clone size: -; D gene: TRBD2; V gene: TRBV4-2; J gene: TRBJ2-7; CDR3 DNA: TGTGCCAGCAGCCAAGATCTAGCGGGAGGGGGTCGGTACGAGCAGTACTTC; CDR3 protein: CASSQDLAGGGRYEQYF
clone size: -; D gene: TRBD1; V gene: TRBV4-2; J gene: TRBJ2-7; CDR3 DNA: TGTGCCAGCAGCCCAAGCTGGGGACAGAGGAGCTACGAGCAGTACTTC; CDR3 protein: CASSPSWGQRSYEQYF
clone size: -; D gene: -; V gene: TRBV5-1; J gene: TRBJ2-5; CDR3 DNA: TGCGCCAGCAGCGTAGGAAACAGGGTCCAAGAGACCCAGTACTTC; CDR3 protein: CASSVGNRVQETQYF
clone size: -; D gene: -; V gene: TRBV6-1; J gene: TRBJ2-7; CDR3 DNA: TGTGCTACCCACCGGGCCTCCCCGGATGACGAGCAGTACTTC; CDR3 protein: CATHRASPDDEQYF
clone size: -; D gene: -; V gene: TRBV19; J gene: TRBJ1-1; CDR3 DNA: TGTGCCAGTAGCACAGGGTTCCCTGAAGCTTTCTTT; CDR3 protein: CASSTGFPEAFF
clone size: -; D gene: -; V gene: TRBV30; J gene: TRBJ1-2; CDR3 DNA: TGTGCCTGGATGGTTGCTAACTATGGCTACACCTTC; CDR3 protein: CAWMVANYGYTF
clone size: -; D gene: -; V gene: TRBV15; J gene: TRBJ2-1; CDR3 DNA: TGTGCCACCAGCACGGGGAAGGAGCAGTTCTTC; CDR3 protein: CATSTGKEQFF
clone size: -; D gene: -; V gene: TRBV4-1; J gene: TRBJ1-2; CDR3 DNA: TGCGCCAGCAGCCAAGCCGCCAGAACTAACTATGGCTACACCTTC; CDR3 protein: CASSQAARTNYGYTF
clone size: -; D gene: -; V gene: TRBV28; J gene: TRBJ1-5; CDR3 DNA: TGTGCCAGCAGTTTAAGAAACCCATGGGGGATAGCGAATCAGCCCCAGCATTTT; CDR3 protein: CASSLRNPWGIANQPQHF
clone size: -; D gene: -; V gene: TRBV30; J gene: TRBJ2-5; CDR3 DNA: TGTGCCTGGGGGGACCCAGGTAATTGGGAGACCCAGTACTTC; CDR3 protein: CAWGDPGNWETQYF
clone size: -; D gene: TRBD2; V gene: TRBV28; J gene: TRBJ2-1; CDR3 DNA: TGTGCCAGCAGTCTAGCGGGGGGGGACAATGAGCAGTTCTTC; CDR3 protein: CASSLAGGDNEQFF
clone size: -; D gene: -; V gene: TRBV6-1; J gene: TRBJ2-7; CDR3 DNA: TGTGCCAGCAGTGAAAAGTCCTGGCCTTCAAGGGGTAACGAGCAGTACTTC; CDR3 protein: CASSEKSWPSRGNEQYF
clone size: -; D gene: TRBD1; V gene: TRBV2; J gene: TRBJ2-1; CDR3 DNA: TGTGCCAGCACCGACGGTGGGGGACAGGGGATGAATGAGCAGTTCTTC; CDR3 protein: CASTDGGGQGMNEQFF
clone size: -; D gene: -; V gene: TRBV7-9; J gene: TRBJ1-2; CDR3 DNA: TGTGCCAGCAGCTTAGGAGGGGCAGGGTTTCAAGTCGGCTATGGCTACACCTTC; CDR3 protein: CASSLGGAGFQVGYGYTF
clone size: -; D gene: TRBD2; V gene: TRBV10-3; J gene: TRBJ2-5; CDR3 DNA: TGTGCCATCAGTGAGGCGGGGGGCCAGCGGACCCAGTACTTC; CDR3 protein: CAISEAGGQRTQYF
clone size: -; D gene: -; V gene: TRBV2; J gene: TRBJ1-1; CDR3 DNA: TGTGCCAGCAGCGCCTTGGGTGTGAACACTGAAGCTTTCTTT; CDR3 protein: CASSALGVNTEAFF
clone size: -; D gene: TRBD1; V gene: TRBV19; J gene: TRBJ2-2; CDR3 DNA: TGTGCCAGTAGTATAGCCTCGACAGGGTTCGGGGAGCTGTTTTTT; CDR3 protein: CASSIASTGFGELFF
clone size: -; D gene: -; V gene: TRBV4-3; J gene: TRBJ2-3; CDR3 DNA: TGCGCCAGCAGCCAAGAAGGGCGAGATACGCAGTATTTT; CDR3 protein: CASSQEGRDTQYF
clone size: few; D gene: -; V gene: TRBV7-9; J gene: TRBJ1-1; CDR3 DNA: TGTGCCAGCAGCTTAGGGGGTGGCACTGAAGCTTTCTTT; CDR3 protein: CASSLGGGTEAFF
clone size: -; D gene: -; V gene: TRBV4-2; J gene: TRBJ2-1; CDR3 DNA: TGTGCCAGCAGCCAAGTAATAAGGGGCTCAATCTACAATGAGCAGTTCTTC; CDR3 protein: CASSQVIRGSIYNEQFF
clone size: -; D gene: -; V gene: TRBV7-3; J gene: TRBJ2-1; CDR3 DNA: TGTGCCAGCAGCTTAGGGGAGTACAATGAGCAGTTCTTC; CDR3 protein: CASSLGEYNEQFF
clone size: -; D gene: -; V gene: TRBV27; J gene: TRBJ1-5; CDR3 DNA: TGTGCCAGCAGTCGGGTTAGCAACAGGGATAACAATCAGCCCCAGCATTTT; CDR3 protein: CASSRVSNRDNNQPQHF
clone size: -; D gene: -; V gene: TRBV11-2; J gene: TRBJ1-1; CDR3 DNA: TGTGCCAGCAGCCTAAAGAGGTCTGAAGCTTTCTTT; CDR3 protein: CASSLKRSEAFF
clone size: -; D gene: TRBD2; V gene: TRBV6-5; J gene: TRBJ2-7; CDR3 DNA: TGTGCCAGCAGCCCCGGGAGGACGAGCTCCTACGAGCAGTACTTC; CDR3 protein: CASSPGRTSSYEQYF
clone size: -; D gene: -; V gene: TRBV7-9; J gene: TRBJ2-5; CDR3 DNA: TGTGCCAGCAGCTCGTTACAGGGCCAGCAGTACTTC; CDR3 protein: CASSSLQGQQYF
clone size: -; D gene: -; V gene: TRBV18; J gene: TRBJ2-7; CDR3 DNA: TGTGCCAGCTCACCACGGGACATGCACGAGCAGTACTTC; CDR3 protein: CASSPRDMHEQYF
clone size: -; D gene: TRBD1; V gene: TRBV5-1; J gene: TRBJ1-1; CDR3 DNA: TGCGCCAGCAGCCCTAGGACAGGGAACATGAACACTGAAGCTTTCTTT; CDR3 protein: CASSPRTGNMNTEAFF
clone size: -; D gene: -; V gene: TRBV7-6; J gene: TRBJ1-3; CDR3 DNA: TGTGCCAGCAGCTTAGGGGGGGCGACCATGACTGGAAACACCATATATTTT; CDR3 protein: CASSLGGATMTGNTIYF
clone size: -; D gene: TRBD1; V gene: TRBV27; J gene: TRBJ2-7; CDR3 DNA: TGTGCCAGCAGCCTAAGAAGGGGCAGGGGGAATGGAGAGCAGTACTTC; CDR3 protein: CASSLRRGRGNGEQYF
clone size: -; D gene: -; V gene: TRBV5-1; J gene: TRBJ1-5; CDR3 DNA: TGCGCCAGCAGCCCCCTGCCAGATCAGCCCCAGCATTTT; CDR3 protein: CASSPLPDQPQHF
clone size: -; D gene: TRBD2; V gene: TRBV5-1; J gene: TRBJ2-7; CDR3 DNA: TGCGCCAGCAGCCAATTGACTAGCGGGAGTTACGAGCAGTACTTC; CDR3 protein: CASSQLTSGSYEQYF
clone size: -; D gene: -; V gene: TRBV29-1; J gene: TRBJ2-3; CDR3 DNA: TGCAGCGTTGAAGGGGGGGCAGGGTGGACAGATACGCAGTATTTT; CDR3 protein: CSVEGGAGWTDTQYF
clone size: once; D gene: TRBD2; V gene: TRBV28; J gene: TRBJ2-2; CDR3 DNA: TGTGCCAGCAGTTTTCCCATCAAACTAGCGGGGGGGGACACCGGGGAGCTGTTTTTT; CDR3 protein: CASSFPIKLAGGDTGELFF
clone size: once; D gene: -; V gene: TRBV30; J gene: TRBJ2-3; CDR3 DNA: TGTGCCTGGAGCCGGGACACGAGCACAGATACGCAGTATTTT; CDR3 protein: CAWSRDTSTDTQYF
clone size: -; D gene: TRBD1; V gene: TRBV28; J gene: TRBJ1-2; CDR3 DNA: TGTGCCAGCAGTTTTCTTGGGACAGGGGATGGCTACACCTTC; CDR3 protein: CASSFLGTGDGYTF
clone size: -; D gene: TRBD1; V gene: TRBV7-9; J gene: TRBJ1-4; CDR3 DNA: TGTGCCAGCAGACCCAGGGGGGGGCGGGATGAAAAACTGTTTTTT; CDR3 protein: CASRPRGGRDEKLFF
clone size: -; D gene: TRBD1; V gene: TRBV5-8; J gene: TRBJ1-2; CDR3 DNA: TGTGCCAGCAGCTTGGGGGGACAGGCTCCCTATGGCTACACCTTC; CDR3 protein: CASSLGGQAPYGYTF
clone size: -; D gene: TRBD1; V gene: TRBV15; J gene: TRBJ2-6; CDR3 DNA: TGTGCCACTTCGACAGGGGGCTCTGGGGCCAACGTCCTGACTTTC; CDR3 protein: CATSTGGSGANVLTF
clone size: -; D gene: TRBD1; V gene: TRBV7-8; J gene: TRBJ1-5; CDR3 DNA: TGTGCCAGCAGCTTCGACAGGGGTCTTTTTAGCAATCAGCCCCAGCATTTT; CDR3 protein: CASSFDRGLFSNQPQHF
clone size: -; D gene: -; V gene: TRBV7-3; J gene: TRBJ2-1; CDR3 DNA: TGTGCCAGCAGCTTAAGATCTGGTGAGCAGTTCTTC; CDR3 protein: CASSLRSGEQFF
clone size: -; D gene: -; V gene: TRBV7-8; J gene: TRBJ2-7; CDR3 DNA: TGTGCCAGCAGGCCCGGTGAGGTGCTTTCTTACGAGCAGTACTTC; CDR3 protein: CASRPGEVLSYEQYF
clone size: -; D gene: TRBD1; V gene: TRBV2; J gene: TRBJ2-1; CDR3 DNA: TGTGCCAGCAGGGGAGACAGGGGACCCTACAATGAGCAGTTCTTC; CDR3 protein: CASRGDRGPYNEQFF
clone size: -; D gene: TRBD1; V gene: TRBV7-2; J gene: TRBJ1-4; CDR3 DNA: TGTGCCAGCAGCTCGAGCAGACAGGGTTGGGAAAAACTGTTTTTT; CDR3 protein: CASSSSRQGWEKLFF
clone size: -; D gene: TRBD1; V gene: TRBV4-3; J gene: TRBJ2-1; CDR3 DNA: TGCGCCAGCAGCCACGGGACAGGGAGTTTAGAGCAGTTCTTC; CDR3 protein: CASSHGTGSLEQFF
clone size: -; D gene: -; V gene: TRBV30; J gene: TRBJ1-4; CDR3 DNA: TGTGCCTGGACAGGCAGCGCAACTAATGAAAAACTGTTTTTT; CDR3 protein: CAWTGSATNEKLFF
clone size: once; D gene: TRBD2; V gene: TRBV28; J gene: TRBJ2-7; CDR3 DNA: TGTGCCAGCAGTCCACGACTAGCGGGTAACCCCTACGAGCAGTACTTC; CDR3 protein: CASSPRLAGNPYEQYF
clone size: -; D gene: TRBD2; V gene: TRBV4-1; J gene: TRBJ2-5; CDR3 DNA: TGCGCCAGCAGCCGCATTTACCGGGGGGAAGAGACCCAGTACTTC; CDR3 protein: CASSRIYRGEETQYF
clone size: -; D gene: -; V gene: TRBV5-1; J gene: TRBJ1-3; CDR3 DNA: TGCGCCAGCAGTAAAGAAGGGGCCTCTGGAAACACCATATATTTT; CDR3 protein: CASSKEGASGNTIYF
clone size: -; D gene: -; V gene: TRBV10-3; J gene: TRBJ1-5; CDR3 DNA: TGTGCCATCAGTGAGGAACAGGGAGGCAATCAGCCCCAGCATTTT; CDR3 protein: CAISEEQGGNQPQHF
clone size: -; D gene: -; V gene: TRBV28; J gene: TRBJ2-7; CDR3 DNA: TGTGCCAGCAGCCTAATAGACAAGGCCTACGAGCAGTACTTC; CDR3 protein: CASSLIDKAYEQYF
clone size: -; D gene: -; V gene: TRBV2; J gene: TRBJ1-2; CDR3 DNA: TGTGCCAGCGGTAGGGGCGGGTATGGCTACACCTTC; CDR3 protein: CASGRGGYGYTF
clone size: -; D gene: -; V gene: TRBV21-1; J gene: TRBJ2-7; CDR3 DNA: TGTGCCAGCAGCAAGACAGGGAAGATTTCCTACGAGCAGTACTTC; CDR3 protein: CASSKTGKISYEQYF